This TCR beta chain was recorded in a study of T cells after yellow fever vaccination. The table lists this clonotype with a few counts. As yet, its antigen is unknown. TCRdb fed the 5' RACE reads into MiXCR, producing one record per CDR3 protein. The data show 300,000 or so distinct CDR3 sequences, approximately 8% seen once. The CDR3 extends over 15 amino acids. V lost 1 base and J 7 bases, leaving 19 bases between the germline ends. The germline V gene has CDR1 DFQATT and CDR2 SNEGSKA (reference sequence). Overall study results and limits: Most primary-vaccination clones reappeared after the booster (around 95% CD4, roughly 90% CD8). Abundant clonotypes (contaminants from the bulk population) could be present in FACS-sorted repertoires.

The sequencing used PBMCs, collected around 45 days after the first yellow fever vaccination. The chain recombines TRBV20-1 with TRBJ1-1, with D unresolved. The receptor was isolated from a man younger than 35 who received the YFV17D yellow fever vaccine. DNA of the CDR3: TGCAGTGCTAGAGTACCTCCCCTCAGGAGGTTTGAAGCTTTCTTT. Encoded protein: CSARVPPLRRFEAFF.